This T cell receptor beta chain was identified in a study of PD-1 and CTLA-4 blockade in melanoma. CDR3 size: 11 residues. The germline CDR1 and CDR2 sequences are MNHNS and SASEGT. The germline V and J ends were trimmed by 3 bases and 12 bases, with 12 bases remaining between them. Using immunoSEQ multiplex PCR, the repertoire was profiled, and TCRdb retains in-frame clones only, with some absent. The table has 25,000 to 30,000 clones, around 90% seen once; the top ten hold about 8.5%. The source material was CD8+ T cells from peripheral blood, sampled before anti-PD-1 treatment. The chain uses TRBV6-1 and TRBJ2-7; D is undetermined. This sequence originates from a human donor with melanoma. The DNA of the CDR3 is TGTGCCAGCAGTGATCAAGGACGTCGGTACTTC. Its translation: CASSDQGRRYF.